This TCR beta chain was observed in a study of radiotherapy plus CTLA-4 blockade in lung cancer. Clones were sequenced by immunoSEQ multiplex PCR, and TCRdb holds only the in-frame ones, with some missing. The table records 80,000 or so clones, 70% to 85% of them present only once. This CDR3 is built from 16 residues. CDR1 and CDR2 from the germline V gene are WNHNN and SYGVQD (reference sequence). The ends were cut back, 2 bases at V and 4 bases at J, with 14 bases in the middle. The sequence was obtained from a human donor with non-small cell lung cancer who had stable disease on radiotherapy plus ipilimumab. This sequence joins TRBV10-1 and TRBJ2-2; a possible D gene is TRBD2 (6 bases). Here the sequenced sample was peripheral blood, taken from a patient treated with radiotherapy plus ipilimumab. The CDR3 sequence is CASSEPHAGRTGELFF. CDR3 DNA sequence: TGCGCCAGCAGTGAGCCCCACGCGGGGCGCACCGGGGAGCTGTTTTTT.